Here is one T cell receptor beta chain with its context. Its antigen is still unknown. Base qualities are missing; no much larger clone stands one base away. The source of the sample is a study of CD8 T cells in Susac syndrome (dated by TCRdb to about 2019). Regarding the complete study: Of the Susac syndrome patients who were sequenced, more than five had clinically active disease and 8 or 9 were in clinical remission. The study used repertoire sequencing to test whether antigen drove CD8+ T cell activation and differentiation in Susac syndrome. At the time of blood withdrawal, Susac syndrome patients were either therapy-naive, taking corticosteroids (with some also receiving IVIg), or on IVIg alone. Paper-wide results and their limitations: The number of individuals in the TCR sequencing and HLA analysis was acknowledged as relatively small. The CD4+ T cell repertoire of patients with Susac syndrome showed no detectable clonal expansion.

RNA was extracted with the RNeasy kit and roughly 0.45 to 1 ug was reverse transcribed using random hexamers. The immunoSEQ multiplex PCR assay, which covers 54 Vbeta and 13 Jbeta segments, was used to amplify TCR beta CDR3 regions. To correct PCR amplification bias, a synthetic template baseline was used for both primer optimization and computational correction. Concerning the study's data processing: Reads were annotated to V, D and J genes according to IMGT and were analyzed with immunoSEQ Analyzer, with only productive sequences retained. Clonality was calculated as one minus the Shannon entropy normalized by log2 of the number of productive unique sequences. For each patient and control, public and private clones were evaluated within the 100 most prevalent clones. Susac-specific clones were defined as absent from healthy and MS cohorts, 1052 published viral clones and other ImmuneACCESS disease sequences. Clones were called with MiXCR by TCRdb after fastp trimmed the public reads at Q25, and only in-frame beta chains were retained. For every CDR3 protein sequence, its rows merge into one entry that carries the most common genes and DNA. The V and J calls reflect TCRdb's pipeline rather than the authors' work. The sample has 95,000 to 150,000 distinct CDR3 sequences on record, 95% to 96% of them singletons. Of the sample, less than 0.15% is held by the ten largest clones.

The germline V gene (reference sequence) provides CDR1 SEHNR and CDR2 FQNEAQ. The germline ends are 7 bases apart after V is trimmed by 2 bases and J by 5 bases. The CDR3 measures 13 amino acids from cysteine to phenylalanine. Only the CDR3 part of the read is kept: 39 bases, read in frame from the first base. Peripheral blood CD8+ and CD4+ T cells from healthy donors, Susac syndrome patients and multiple sclerosis patients were profiled by high-throughput TCR beta sequencing. Susac syndrome patients met recently defined diagnostic criteria for definite or probable disease. Bulk CD8+ and CD4+ T cells were purified by magnetic negative isolation, while CD8+ TEMRA cells were enriched using FACS. Blood was drawn into EDTA tubes, processed within 24 hours, and PBMCs were isolated by density gradient centrifugation. PBMCs destined for TCR sequencing were cryopreserved in liquid nitrogen and later thawed in a 37 °C water bath. Purity of sorted or isolated CD4+, CD8+ and CD8+ TEMRA cells was at least 90%.

The specimen was CD4+ T cells from PBMCs. This TCR was sampled from a human donor with Susac syndrome. This chain joins TRBV7-9 to TRBJ2-4; the D gene is perhaps TRBD1, on 5 matching bases. The CDR3 sequence is CASSLIGENIQYF. The sequenced DNA: TGTGCCAGCAGCTTAATAGGGGAAAACATTCAGTACTTC.